This T cell receptor beta chain derives from a study of identical twins. Template switching, a step in the protocol, added a universal primer site, and cDNA carried unique molecular identifiers. TCRdb independently ran MiXCR on the 5' RACE reads; one entry per CDR3 protein. The table includes some 1,700,000 distinct CDR3 sequences, about 30% detected once. Study-wide points: Compared with unrelated sharing, twin-shared out-of-frame alpha sequences had more low-probability sequences.

Remarks on this clonotype: The antigen remains unidentified.

The germline CDR1 and CDR2 sequences are SGDLS and YYNGEE. V lost 0 bases to trimming and J lost 0 bases, with 16 bases between them. The CDR3 runs 19 residues. The clonotype originates from a newborn girl in good health. The specimen was cord blood. The chain employs TRBV9 and TRBJ2-6, with D uncertain. The chain's CDR3 is CASSVVGRSPYSGANVLTF. The CDR3 coding sequence is TGTGCCAGCAGCGTAGTAGGCAGGTCCCCATACTCTGGGGCCAACGTCCTGACTTTC.